This T cell receptor (beta chain) is drawn from a study of blood T cell repertoires in COVID-19. Background on the study: Sites across the United States, Italy and Spain contributed samples from acute and convalescent COVID-19. T cells, B-cell-depleted T cells, or PBMCs provided the cDNA or gDNA that served as material.

Germline CDR1 SGDLS, CDR2 YYNGEE. Deletions cut 0 bases from V and 4 bases from J, with 11 bases between. The CDR3 consists of 14 residues. Turning to this clone: The sample contains more than one DNA sequence encoding this CDR3.

Per the authors' pipeline: Counts of nucleated cells, estimated from reference gene primer amplification, were obtained. This table comes from immunoSEQ multiplex PCR, and its TCRdb copy is limited to in-frame clones, with some not included. The V and J calls and clone size were taken over from that table, and D and trimming were inferred from the DNA. The sample includes some 150,000 clones, under 85% of them seen just once. This TCR derives from a man aged 50-60 years with active or convalescent COVID-19. The sample taken for sequencing was peripheral blood. This chain uses TRBV9 with TRBJ2-7; tentatively, D is TRBD2 (6 bases). CDR3 in DNA: TGTGCCAGCAGCGTAGGTAGCGGCTCATACGAGCAGTACTTC. Translated: CASSVGSGSYEQYF. Filled out from reference TRBV9 and TRBJ2-7, the complete variable domain reads DSGVTQTPKHLITATGQRVTLRCSPRSGDLSVYWYQQSLDQGLQFLIQYYNGEERAKGNILERFSAQQFPDLHSELNLSSLELGDSALYFCASSVGSGSYEQYFGPGTRLTVT.